The 8 T cell receptor beta chains below were found in one sample sequenced in a study of T cells after yellow fever vaccination. TCRdb re-called the 5' RACE reads with MiXCR, one entry per CDR3 protein. The sample shows 450,000 to 650,000 distinct CDR3 sequences, less than 25% of them seen only once. The material sequenced was PBMCs, taken roughly 20 days after the first yellow fever vaccination. These receptors all stem from a man aged 18 to 30 who received the YFV17D yellow fever vaccine.

This clonotype was detected a few times. For the CDR3, the DNA is TGTGCCAGCAGTTACAGCTACACAGGGAATCAGCCCCAGCATTTT. Residues: CASSYSYTGNQPQHF. The chain has TRBV6-2 or TRBV6-3 and TRBJ1-5; a possible D gene is TRBD1 (6 bases). CDR1 is MNHEY and CDR2 is SVGEGT in the germline V gene. The CDR3 runs to 15 residues. V was clipped by 2 bases and J by 4 bases, with 12 bases between them.

This clonotype was recorded a few times. The chain has TRBV9 and TRBJ2-3; D gene unclear. Germline V lookup: CDR1 SGDLS, CDR2 YYNGEE. Trimming cost V 5 bases and J 12 bases, with 19 bases left between them. The CDR3 is 13 amino acids. The CDR3 region has the DNA TGTGCCAGCAGTGATTCATTTAAAGCTCCCCAGTATTTT. Translated, it gives CASSDSFKAPQYF.

This clonotype was detected a few times. The V gene is TRBV6-5, the J gene TRBJ2-5; TRBD2 matches 7 bases. CDR3 size: 14 residues. Germline CDR1 is MNHEY and CDR2 is SVGAGI. J gave up 1 base and V 6 bases, and 5 bases lay outside the gene matches. The CDR3 is CASRLTSAQETQYF. The DNA for the CDR3 is TGTGCCAGCAGACTTACTAGCGCCCAAGAGACCCAGTACTTC.

This clonotype was found a few times. The chain joins TRBV6-1 to TRBJ2-7; D is ambiguous. The CDR3 has 13 amino acids. Germline V gene data show CDR1 as MNHNS and CDR2 as SASEGT. V was pared by 6 bases and J by 4 bases, with 13 bases between. The CDR3 is CASRRLATYEQYF. Here the CDR3 DNA reads TGTGCCAGCAGGAGACTGGCGACGTACGAGCAGTACTTC.

Worth noting for this clonotype: The conserved closing phenylalanine or tryptophan is absent in this CDR3, likely reflecting a read error. The limits of the CDR3 on the DNA are not certain, so only TCRdb's listed CDR3 is given. The V call is TRBV5-1, the J call TRBJ2-7; no check of the table's D call, TRBD1, against the DNA was made. The CDR3 has 14 residues if both end residues are counted. The germline gives CDR1 SGHRS, CDR2 YFSETQ. This chain's CDR3 is CASSLQEGGVGPYL.

The chain joins TRBV2 to TRBJ2-5; D gene uncertain. With 6 bases removed from V and 4 bases from J, the gap between germline ends came to 15 bases. The V gene's germline CDR1 is SNHLY and CDR2 FYNNEI. The CDR3 loop spans 14 amino acids. This chain's CDR3 is CASRIESFGETQYF. The CDR3 region has the DNA TGTGCCAGCAGGATTGAGTCCTTCGGAGAGACCCAGTACTTC.

The genes are TRBV4-3 and TRBJ2-4, with D unresolved. Per the germline V gene, CDR1 is LGHNA and CDR2 is YSLEER. V lost 0 bases to trimming and J lost 2 bases, with 11 bases between them. The CDR3 is made up of 16 amino acids. CDR3 region: CASSQEQPRTKNIQYF. As DNA, the CDR3 is TGCGCCAGCAGCCAAGAACAGCCGAGAACCAAAAACATTCAGTACTTC.

This clonotype was counted between two and nine times. This chain links TRBV5-1 with TRBJ2-1, with 9 bases lining up with TRBD2. Germline lookup yields CDR1 SGHRS and CDR2 YFSETQ. V lost 4 bases to trimming and J lost 3 bases; unmatched junction nucleotides: 11. The CDR3 spans 17 residues. CDR3 residues: CASSRGGAGGLYNEQFF. CDR3 coding DNA: TGCGCCAGCAGCCGCGGGGGGGCGGGGGGTCTCTACAATGAGCAGTTCTTC.